This TCR beta chain was sequenced during a study of OX40 agonist ivuxolimab in advanced cancers. On the study more broadly: Under the entry rules, prior anti-PD-1, anti-PD-L1 or anti-CTLA-4 therapy was allowed, and less than 50% had some. Regarding the study as a whole: The study observed clonal expansion of CD4+ and CD8+ blood T cells by week 6 at 0.1 to 3.0 mg/kg. The mean number of expanded clones was higher in CD8+ T cells than in CD4+.

Produced via immunoSEQ multiplex PCR; TCRdb's table is partial and in-frame only. The profile covers roughly 80,000 clones, with around 86% appearing a single time and 1.5% to 2% taken by the ten largest. This clone was seen just once. Its antigen remains unknown. Germline values: CDR1 MNHEY, CDR2 SVGAGI. This CDR3 contains 13 residues. V was trimmed by 11 bases and J by 0 bases, leaving 14 bases between them. Autoimmune disease history or systemic immunosuppression excluded patients. The sample consisted of CD4+ or CD8+ T cells sorted from blood, taken in a trial of the OX40 agonist ivuxolimab. This receptor was obtained from an adult with an advanced solid tumor such as melanoma, head and neck, liver or kidney cancer. The V gene is TRBV6-5, the J gene TRBJ2-7, with D tentatively TRBD1 (5 bases). CDR3 bases: TGTGCCGCAGGGCGCGGCGGCTCCTACGAGCAGTACTTC. Residues: CAAGRGGSYEQYF.